The present TCR beta chain was sequenced within a study of blood T cell repertoires in COVID-19. Study background: COVID-19 samples from acute and convalescent phases originated in the United States, Italy and Spain. From T cells, B-cell-depleted T cells, or PBMCs came the material, which was cDNA or gDNA.

J gave up 1 base and V 0 bases, and 0 bases lay outside the gene matches. This CDR3 is built from 14 residues. CDR1 SGHRS and CDR2 YFSETQ come from the germline V gene. In the authors' methods: Reference gene primer amplification gave estimated nucleated cell counts. Profiled with immunoSEQ multiplex PCR; TCRdb holds only in-frame clones, not every one. That table is the source of V, J and clone size, and D and trimming were worked out from the DNA. The sample has over 130,000 clones; approximately 80% are singletons. On this clone itself: The same CDR3 is also encoded by other DNA sequences in this sample.

The source is a middle-aged man with acute or convalescent COVID-19. V usage is TRBV5-1 and J usage is TRBJ1-2; 7 bases agree with TRBD1. The specimen was peripheral blood. DNA for the CDR3: TGCGCCAGCAGCTTGGACAGGGGTAACTATGGCTACACCTTC. Protein sequence: CASSLDRGNYGYTF.